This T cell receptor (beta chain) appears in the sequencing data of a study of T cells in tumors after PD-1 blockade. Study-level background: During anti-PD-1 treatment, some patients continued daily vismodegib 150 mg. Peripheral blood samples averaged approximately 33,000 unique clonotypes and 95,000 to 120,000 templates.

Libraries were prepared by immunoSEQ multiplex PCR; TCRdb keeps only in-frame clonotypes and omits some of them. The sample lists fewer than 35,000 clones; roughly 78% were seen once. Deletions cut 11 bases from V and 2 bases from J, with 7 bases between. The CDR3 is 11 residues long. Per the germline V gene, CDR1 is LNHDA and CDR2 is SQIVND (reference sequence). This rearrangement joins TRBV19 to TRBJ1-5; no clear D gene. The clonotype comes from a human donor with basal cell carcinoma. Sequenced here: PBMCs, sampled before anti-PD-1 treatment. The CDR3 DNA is TGTGCCTTGATGGGCAATCAGCCCCAGCATTTT. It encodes CALMGNQPQHF.